The subject of this entry is one T cell receptor (beta chain). Antigen specificity is unknown. Assay: immunoSEQ multiplex PCR; the TCRdb copy retains only in-frame clones and omits some. The table has 10,000 to 15,000 clones, 75% to 90% seen once. The sample comes from a study of PD-1 blockade in classical Hodgkin lymphoma. Study-wide points: The study found that TCR diversity rose significantly by C4D1 in CD4+ but not CD8+ cells.

CDR1 is SGHVS, CDR2 FNYEAQ, per germline. Trimming removed 5 bases from V and 7 bases from J, with 18 bases in between. The CDR3 length is 15 residues. Following autologous stem cell transplantation, relapse occurred in every patient, and exposure to brentuximab vedotin varied. This specimen was peripheral blood mononuclear cells (PBMCs), taken at baseline. This sequence originates from a human donor with classical Hodgkin lymphoma. The J gene is TRBJ2-1, the V gene TRBV7-6, with D possibly TRBD2 on 6 matching bases. CDR3 region: CASSQNQVGRNEQFF. CDR3 in DNA: TGTGCCAGCAGCCAAAACCAGGTCGGGAGAAATGAGCAGTTCTTC. Variable domain in full (rest from reference TRBV7-6 and TRBJ2-1): GAGVSQSPRYKVTKRGQDVALRCDPISGHVSLYWYRQALGQGPEFLTYFNYEAQQDKSGLPNDRFSAERPEGSISTLTIQRTEQRDSAMYRCASSQNQVGRNEQFFGPGTRLTVL.